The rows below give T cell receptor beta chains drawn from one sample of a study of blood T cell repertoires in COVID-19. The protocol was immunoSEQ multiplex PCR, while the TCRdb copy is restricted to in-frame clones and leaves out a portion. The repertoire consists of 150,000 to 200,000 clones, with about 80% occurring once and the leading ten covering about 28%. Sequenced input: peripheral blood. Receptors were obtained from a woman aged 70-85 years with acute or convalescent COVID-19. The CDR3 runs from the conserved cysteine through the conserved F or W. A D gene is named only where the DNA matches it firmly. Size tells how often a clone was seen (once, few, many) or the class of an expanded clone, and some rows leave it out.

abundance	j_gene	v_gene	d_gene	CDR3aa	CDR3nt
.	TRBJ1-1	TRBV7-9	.	CASSLGRANTEAFF	TGTGCCAGCAGCTTAGGCAGGGCTAACACTGAAGCTTTCTTT
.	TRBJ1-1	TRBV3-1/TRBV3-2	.	CASSPGHRNTEAFF	TGTGCCAGCAGCCCGGGACACCGAAACACTGAAGCTTTCTTT
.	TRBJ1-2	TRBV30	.	CAWSVRAGVNYGYTF	TGTGCCTGGAGTGTAAGGGCGGGGGTTAACTATGGCTACACCTTC
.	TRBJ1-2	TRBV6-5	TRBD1	CASRATGGRYGYTF	TGTGCCAGCAGGGCGACAGGGGGCCGGTATGGCTACACCTTC
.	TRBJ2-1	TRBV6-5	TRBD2	CASKITSGRAREFF	TGTGCCAGCAAGATTACAAGCGGGAGGGCCAGGGAGTTCTTC
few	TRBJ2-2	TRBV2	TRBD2	CASSDSRLALNTGELFF	TGTGCCAGCAGTGATTCTAGACTAGCGCTGAACACCGGGGAGCTGTTTTTT
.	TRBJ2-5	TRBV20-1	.	CSASFQGGKTQYF	TGCAGTGCTAGTTTTCAGGGTGGAAAGACCCAGTACTTC
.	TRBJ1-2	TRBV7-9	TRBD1	CASSLDRGLDYGYTF	TGTGCCAGCAGCTTAGACAGGGGGCTTGACTATGGCTACACCTTC
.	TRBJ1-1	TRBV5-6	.	CASSLNGEAFF	TGTGCCAGCAGCTTGAACGGTGAAGCTTTCTTT
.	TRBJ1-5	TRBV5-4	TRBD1	CASSLEQGLLGF	TGTGCCAGCAGCTTGGAACAGGGGTTATTGGGTTTT
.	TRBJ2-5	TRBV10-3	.	CAIQLQPQETQYF	TGTGCCATCCAACTGCAACCCCAAGAGACCCAGTACTTC
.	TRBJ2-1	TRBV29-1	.	CSYRDSGRISSYNEQFF	TGCAGCTACAGGGATTCGGGCCGGATTAGCTCCTACAATGAGCAGTTCTTC
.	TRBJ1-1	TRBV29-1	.	CSVVRGAMNTEAFF	TGCAGCGTTGTCCGGGGGGCGATGAACACTGAAGCTTTCTTT
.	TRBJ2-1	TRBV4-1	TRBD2	CASSQTSGTSGRAPHNEQFF	TGCGCCAGCAGCCAGACCTCCGGGACTAGCGGGAGGGCCCCCCACAATGAGCAGTTCTTC
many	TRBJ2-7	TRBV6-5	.	CASSSGAPYEQYF	TGTGCCAGCAGTTCAGGGGCCCCCTACGAGCAGTACTTC
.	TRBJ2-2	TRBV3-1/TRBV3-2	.	CASSQAQANTGELFF	TGTGCCAGCAGCCAAGCGCAGGCGAACACCGGGGAGCTGTTTTTT
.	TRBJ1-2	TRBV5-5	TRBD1	CASSLGQNYGYTF	TGTGCCAGCAGCCTGGGACAGAACTATGGCTACACCTTC